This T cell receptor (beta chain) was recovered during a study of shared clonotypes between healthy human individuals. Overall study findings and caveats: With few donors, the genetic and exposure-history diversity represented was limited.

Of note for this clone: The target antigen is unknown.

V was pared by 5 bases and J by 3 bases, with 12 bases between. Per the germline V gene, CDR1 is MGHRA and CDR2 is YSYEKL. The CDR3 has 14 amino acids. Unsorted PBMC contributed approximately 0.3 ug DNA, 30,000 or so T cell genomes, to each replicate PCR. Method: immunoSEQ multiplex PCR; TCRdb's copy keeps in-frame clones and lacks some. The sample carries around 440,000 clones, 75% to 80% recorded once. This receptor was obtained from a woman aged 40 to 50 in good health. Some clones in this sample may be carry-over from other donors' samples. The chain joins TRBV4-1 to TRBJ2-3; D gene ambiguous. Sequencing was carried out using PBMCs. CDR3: CASSAGWWTDTQYF. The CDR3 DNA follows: TGCGCCAGCAGCGCCGGTTGGTGGACAGATACGCAGTATTTT.